Below, one T cell receptor beta chain is given with its context. Its matching antigen is unknown. Healthy individuals of Caucasian origin from Russia, aged 6 to 90, served as donors. For the second PCR, which ran for 7 to 11 cycles, a sample-barcoded 5' primer and a J-beta primer mix were used. Each CDR3 protein is one row after TCRdb ran MiXCR on the 5' RACE reads. The sample consists of fewer than 1,000,000 distinct CDR3 sequences, about 42% of them appearing once. This sample was taken from a study of blood T cells in healthy people across ages. Regarding the study as a whole: TCR beta diversity, measured per million T cells, fell in a roughly linear way with age. Those diversity estimates obtained from one million T cells were thought to be underestimates.

Per the germline V gene, CDR1 is DFQATT and CDR2 is SNEGSKA (reference sequence). V lost 6 bases and J 0 bases, leaving 14 bases between the germline ends. This CDR3 is 14 amino acids long. This sequence joins TRBV20-1 and TRBJ1-1; tentative D call: TRBD1 (6 bases). The source material was blood. The clonotype comes from a man older than 75 in good health. The DNA of the CDR3 is TGCAGTGCGAGCGGTGCAGGGGTGAACACTGAAGCTTTCTTT. It yields the protein CSASGAGVNTEAFF.